Below are 6 T cell receptor beta chains sequenced from a single sample in a study of regulatory T cells in long-lasting Graves disease. Stated time point: newly diagnosed GD, antithyroid drugs for less than 3 months. There was RNA extracted from PBMCs, and the TCR library was made from it. Through Arm-PCR of CDR3 regions and iRepertoire HTBI primers, TCR beta libraries were built. TCRdb reanalysed the multiplex PCR reads using MiXCR and keeps one entry per CDR3 protein. The sample lists around 400,000 distinct CDR3 sequences; about 12% were seen once. These records were also assigned to another study, of T cells in Graves' hyperthyroidism and ophthalmopathy.

The material sequenced was peripheral blood mononuclear cells (PBMCs), taken at new diagnosis, from a patient treated with antithyroid drugs. The receptors originated from a woman between 18 and 29 years old with Graves disease.

This clonotype was detected only a few times. The chain recombines TRBV11-2 with TRBJ2-3, with D perhaps matching TRBD2 (5 bases). Germline V gives CDR1 SGHAT, CDR2 FQNNGV. With 5 bases removed from V and 3 bases from J, the gap between germline ends came to 18 bases. The CDR3 runs to 16 residues. Here the CDR3 reads CASSAGVGGPTDTQYF. CDR3 sequence (DNA): TGTGCCAGCAGCGCCGGGGTGGGCGGGCCGACAGATACGCAGTATTTT.

The chain has TRBV20-1 and TRBJ2-7; 13 nucleotides align to TRBD2. The DNA end is more similar to TRBJ2-3, so the J call may be wrong. Germline V lookup: CDR1 DFQATT, CDR2 SNEGSKA (reference sequence). CDR3 length: 16 residues. The CDR3 protein is CRAGTSGVLDVNTQYF. The CDR3 coding sequence is TGCAGGGCTGGGACTAGCGGGGTCTTAGACGTGAATACGCAGTATTTT.

The chain carries TRBV27 and TRBJ2-6; D unresolved. Germline CDR1 reads MNHEY; CDR2 reads SMNVEV (reference sequence). The germline V and J ends were trimmed by 7 bases and 2 bases, with 6 bases remaining between them. The CDR3 is 13 residues long. CDR3 amino acids: CASTTAGANVLTF. As DNA, the CDR3 is TGTGCCAGCACTACAGCTGGGGCCAACGTCCTGACTTTC. Combining the CDR3 with reference TRBV27 and TRBJ2-6 gives the whole variable domain EAQVTQNPRYLITVTGKKLTVTCSQNMNHEYMSWYRQDPGLGLRQIYYSMNVEVTDKGDVPEGYKVSRKEKRNFPLILESPSPNQTSLYFCASTTAGANVLTFGAGSRLTVL.

The sample holds many counts of this clonotype. The chain couples TRBV25-1 to TRBJ2-3, with D perhaps TRBD1 (5 bases). The germline V gene encodes CDR1 MGHDK and CDR2 SYGVNS. The CDR3 loop spans 13 amino acids. V was trimmed by 6 bases and J by 1 base, leaving 8 bases between them. The CDR3 DNA reads as TGTGCCAGCAGACAGGACGGCACAGATACGCAGTATTTT. Protein sequence: CASRQDGTDTQYF.

V is TRBV7-9 and J is TRBJ1-1; the match to TRBD1 covers 10 bases. Germline V CDR1 and CDR2: SEHNR, FQNEAQ (reference sequence). This CDR3 has 12 residues. Losses at the gene ends were 8 bases for V and 3 bases for J; bases not matched to a gene: 0. The chain's CDR3 is CASDRGHTEAFF. The CDR3 nucleotides read TGTGCCAGCGACAGGGGGCACACTGAAGCTTTCTTT.

This clonotype was recorded many times. The chain uses TRBV6-5 and TRBJ1-1; unclear D gene. The CDR3 consists of 14 residues. Trimming cost V 0 bases and J 5 bases, with 10 bases left between them. Germline CDR1 and CDR2: MNHEY and SVGAGI. CDR3 protein: CASSYSGGWTEAFF. The CDR3, as DNA: TGTGCCAGCAGTTACTCGGGTGGTTGGACTGAAGCTTTCTTT.